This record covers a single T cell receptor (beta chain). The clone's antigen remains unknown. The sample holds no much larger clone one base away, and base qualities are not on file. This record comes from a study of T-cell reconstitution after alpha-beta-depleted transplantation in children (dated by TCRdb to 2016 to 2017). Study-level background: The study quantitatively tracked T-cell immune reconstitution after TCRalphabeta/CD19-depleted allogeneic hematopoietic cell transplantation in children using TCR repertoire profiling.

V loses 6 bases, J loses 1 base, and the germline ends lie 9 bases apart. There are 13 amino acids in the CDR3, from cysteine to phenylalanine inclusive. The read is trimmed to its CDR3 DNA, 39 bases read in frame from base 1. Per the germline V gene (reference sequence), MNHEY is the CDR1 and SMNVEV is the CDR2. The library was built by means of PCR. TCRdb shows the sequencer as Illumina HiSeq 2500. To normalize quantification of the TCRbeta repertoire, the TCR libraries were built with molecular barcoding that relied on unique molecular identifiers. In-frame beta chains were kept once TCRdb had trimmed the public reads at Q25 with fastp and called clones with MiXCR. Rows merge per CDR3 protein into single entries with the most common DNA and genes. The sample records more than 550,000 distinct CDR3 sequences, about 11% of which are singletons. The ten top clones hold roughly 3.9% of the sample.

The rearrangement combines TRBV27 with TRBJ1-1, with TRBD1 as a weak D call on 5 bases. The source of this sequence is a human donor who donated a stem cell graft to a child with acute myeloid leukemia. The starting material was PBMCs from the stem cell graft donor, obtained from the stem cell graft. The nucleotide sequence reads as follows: TGTGCCAGCAGCCGACAGTCGAACACTGAAGCTTTCTTT. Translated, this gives CASSRQSNTEAFF.